Below, 8 T cell receptor beta chains from the same sample are listed, as sequenced in a study of monozygotic twins with inflammatory bowel disease. TCRdb reanalyzed the 5' RACE reads and collapses them to one entry per CDR3 protein, without DNA. Here the sample table reports approximately 330,000 distinct CDR3 sequences. What was sequenced was blood. All receptors derive from a human donor with ulcerative colitis or Crohn's disease, or a healthy co-twin of an affected twin (not recorded which).

The chain combines TRBV5-1 with TRBJ2-6; lacking DNA, the TRBD1 call made by TCRdb goes unchecked. Germline CDR1 reads SGHRS; CDR2 reads YFSETQ. The length of the CDR3 is 16 residues. The CDR3 protein is CASSPRTFAGANVLTF. Full variable domain (missing parts from reference TRBV5-1 and TRBJ2-6): KAGVTQTPRYLIKTRGQQVTLSCSPISGHRSVSWYQQTPGQGLQFLFEYFSETQRNKGNFPGRFSGRQFSNSRSEMNVSTLELGDSALYLCASSPRTFAGANVLTFGAGSRLTVL.

CDR3 protein: CASSDPNQPQHF. The chain couples TRBV27 to TRBJ1-5. The CDR3 loop spans 12 amino acids. The germline V gene has CDR1 MNHEY and CDR2 SMNVEV (reference sequence).

The V call is TRBV28, the J call TRBJ2-7; the D call of TRBD2 rests on TCRdb alone, since no DNA is present to check it. Germline loops: CDR1 MDHEN, CDR2 SYDVKM. CDR3 size: 12 residues. The CDR3 protein is CASSPTSVEQYF. Full variable domain (missing parts from reference TRBV28 and TRBJ2-7): DVKVTQSSRYLVKRTGEKVFLECVQDMDHENMFWYRQDPGLGLRLIYFSYDVKMKEKGDIPEGYSVSREKKERFSLILESASTNQTSMYLCASSPTSVEQYFGPGTRLTVT.

The chain is built from TRBV27 and TRBJ1-5; the D gene TCRdb calls, TRBD1, cannot be checked with no DNA. Germline V gives CDR1 MNHEY, CDR2 SMNVEV (reference sequence). The CDR3 totals 14 residues. CDR3 region: CASSPTRGNQPQHF.

The CDR3 loop is CASSATFGDEQFF. The chain uses TRBV7-9 and TRBJ2-1. This CDR3 has 13 amino acids. In germline, CDR1 is SEHNR, CDR2 FQNEAQ (reference sequence).

This chain uses TRBV11-2 with TRBJ2-1; the D gene TCRdb calls, TRBD1, cannot be checked with no DNA. The CDR3 is made up of 15 amino acids. CDR1 SGHAT and CDR2 FQNNGV come from the germline V gene. This CDR3 reads CASSRGTGFSNEQFF.

The rearrangement links TRBV28 to TRBJ2-7; TCRdb lists TRBD1, though no DNA is available to test this call. Looked up from germline, CDR1 is MDHEN and CDR2 is SYDVKM. The CDR3 length is 11 residues. This CDR3 is CASGPTYEQYF.

The chain carries TRBV5-1 and TRBJ2-1; TCRdb outputs TRBD2, but without DNA this stays unchecked. CDR3 length: 16 amino acids. Germline loops: CDR1 SGHRS, CDR2 YFSETQ. The CDR3 is CASSLATSGMFNEQFF. The whole variable domain, remainder taken from reference TRBV5-1 and TRBJ2-1, is KAGVTQTPRYLIKTRGQQVTLSCSPISGHRSVSWYQQTPGQGLQFLFEYFSETQRNKGNFPGRFSGRQFSNSRSEMNVSTLELGDSALYLCASSLATSGMFNEQFFGPGTRLTVL.